These T cell receptor beta chains were read from a single sample in a study of cytomegalovirus exposure and HLA in healthy donors. The method was immunoSEQ multiplex PCR; TCRdb's version includes in-frame clones alone and lacks a portion of them. The sample carries 150,000 to 200,000 clones, around 68% recorded once. The source material was PBMCs. The receptors were sampled from a man aged 35 to 55 in good health and CMV-seronegative. Each CDR3 is given with its conserved first and last residue.

CASYNYGYTF | TRBJ1-2 | TRBV6-1
CASRTGGRNTGELFF | TRBJ2-2 | TRBV2
CAWSAGHPHATYTF | TRBJ1-2 | TRBV30
CASSRGLAGITSTDTQYF | TRBJ2-3 | TRBV13
CASSLDRSYEQYF | TRBJ2-7 | TRBV19
CASSHDTSGREQFF | TRBJ2-1 | TRBV4-3
CASKGTGFSPLHF | TRBJ1-6 | TRBV25-1
CASSLESDTQYF | TRBJ2-3 | TRBV5-4
CASSSLGQGGNSPLHF | TRBJ1-6 | TRBV5-1
CASSKGVWLGDMNTEAFF | TRBJ1-1 | TRBV21-1
CASSLGGGGAEAFF | TRBJ1-1 | TRBV7-2
CASSYVRSSYEQYF | TRBJ2-7 | TRBV5-1
CASSDRDGGRASLYNEQFF | TRBJ2-1 | TRBV9
CASSTGTGLDTQYF | TRBJ2-3 | TRBV28
CASSQTSGSSYEQYF | TRBJ2-7 | TRBV4-3
CASSLAAGTDSYEQYF | . | TRBV5-4
CASGAGTGAYGYTF | TRBJ1-2 | TRBV12-5
CASSTLGQGSQETQYF | TRBJ2-5 | TRBV19
CASSGTGGEKLFF | TRBJ1-4 | TRBV2
CAWSRTVGGAYEQYF | TRBJ2-7 | TRBV30
CATSKQDRGHEQYF | TRBJ2-7 | TRBV15
CAWRGAVSTDTQYF | TRBJ2-3 | TRBV30
CASSGQVSSYNEQFF | TRBJ2-1 | TRBV19
CASSPPSEETQYF | TRBJ2-5 | TRBV18
CASGSGTSYEQYF | TRBJ2-7 | TRBV6-1
CASSLADRGSGNTIYF | TRBJ1-3 | TRBV5-4
CASSLARGYEQYF | TRBJ2-7 | TRBV5-1
CSVEKIAGGEQYF | TRBJ2-7 | TRBV29-1
CASSLQGYTEAFF | TRBJ1-1 | TRBV7-9
CASSPGTGYSNQPQHF | TRBJ1-5 | TRBV7-9
CASSKAWDSGNTIYF | TRBJ1-3 | TRBV21-1
CASSLGASNEQFF | TRBJ2-1 | TRBV7-3
CASSPGTTLDF | TRBJ2-5 | TRBV2
CASSHFEGTDTQYF | TRBJ2-3 | TRBV5-1
CASSDLAGGRETQYF | TRBJ2-5 | TRBV5-1
CASSEPGLAYEQYF | TRBJ2-7 | TRBV25-1
CASSLEQVLIGELFF | TRBJ2-2 | TRBV5-1
CASSLELSRGAYEQYF | TRBJ2-7 | TRBV5-4
CAWSHRDRVTGELFF | TRBJ2-2 | TRBV30
CASSSDGSYNEQFF | TRBJ2-1 | TRBV6-7
CASSPTTGSAGGYTF | TRBJ1-2 | TRBV5-1
CASRGTSAYEQYF | TRBJ2-7 | TRBV6-5
CAWIPSWDRGTPLHF | TRBJ1-6 | TRBV30
CASSEARDSFYEQYF | TRBJ2-7 | TRBV7-9
CASSFRDTVSTDTQYF | TRBJ2-3 | TRBV7-2
CAWSVRGTGELFF | TRBJ2-2 | TRBV30